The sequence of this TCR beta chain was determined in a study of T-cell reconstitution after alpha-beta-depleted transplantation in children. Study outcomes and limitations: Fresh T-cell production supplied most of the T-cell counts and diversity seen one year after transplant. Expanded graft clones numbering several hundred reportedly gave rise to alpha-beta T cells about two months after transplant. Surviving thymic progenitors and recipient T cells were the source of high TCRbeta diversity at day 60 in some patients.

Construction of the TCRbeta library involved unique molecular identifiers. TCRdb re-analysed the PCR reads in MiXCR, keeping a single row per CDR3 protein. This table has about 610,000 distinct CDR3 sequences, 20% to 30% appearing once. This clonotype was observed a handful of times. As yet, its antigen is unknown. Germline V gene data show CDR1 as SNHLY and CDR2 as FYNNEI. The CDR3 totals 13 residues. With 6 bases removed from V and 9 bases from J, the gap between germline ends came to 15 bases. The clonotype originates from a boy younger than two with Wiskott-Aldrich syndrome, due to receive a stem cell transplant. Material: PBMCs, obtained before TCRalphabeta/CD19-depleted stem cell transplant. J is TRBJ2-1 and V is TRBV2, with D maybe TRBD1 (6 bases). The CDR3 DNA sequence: TGTGCCAGCAGAGTGCCAGGGGAAGGTGAGCAGTTCTTC. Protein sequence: CASRVPGEGEQFF.